This T cell receptor (beta chain) is from a study of metastatic and nonmetastatic thyroid tumors. TCRdb reassembled clones from the PCR reads with MiXCR. The profile shows 30,000 to 35,000 clones, about a fifth of them singletons. Prior to thyroid surgery, none of the patients had received any treatment. Unmatched junction bases numbered 4, after V lost 3 bases and J lost 2 bases. This CDR3 is built from 14 residues. Germline values: CDR1 LNHDA, CDR2 SQIVND (reference sequence). This receptor was obtained from a male donor with papillary thyroid cancer or a benign thyroid nodule (not recorded which). Some clones in this sample may be carry-over from other donors' samples. Sequenced: tumor tissue. The chain recombines TRBV19 with TRBJ2-7; 7 bases are shared with TRBD1. In DNA form, the CDR3 reads TGTGCCAGTAGTATCGGGACAGTAGCCTACGAGCAGTACTTC. This translates into CASSIGTVAYEQYF.